This T cell receptor (beta chain) was identified in a study of T cell responses to AZD1222 COVID-19 vaccine. Some clones are missing from TCRdb's copy, which holds only in-frame ones; the method was immunoSEQ multiplex PCR. The repertoire includes under 95,000 clones, roughly 85% of them detected once, and around 9.3% sits in the top ten. The receptor was derived from an adult who received the AZD1222 COVID-19 vaccine. Material: peripheral blood, obtained 28 days after the second AZD1222 dose.

CDR3 residues: CASSQDRTGVSRIEAFF. CDR3 nucleotide sequence: TGCGCCAGCAGCCAAGACCGGACAGGGGTGTCCCGGATTGAAGCTTTCTTT. The chain joins TRBV4-1 to TRBJ1-1; 9 bases fit TRBD1. Germline-derived CDR1 and CDR2 are MGHRA and YSYEKL. The CDR3 is 17 residues long. V lost 0 bases to trimming and J lost 7 bases; unmatched junction nucleotides: 12.